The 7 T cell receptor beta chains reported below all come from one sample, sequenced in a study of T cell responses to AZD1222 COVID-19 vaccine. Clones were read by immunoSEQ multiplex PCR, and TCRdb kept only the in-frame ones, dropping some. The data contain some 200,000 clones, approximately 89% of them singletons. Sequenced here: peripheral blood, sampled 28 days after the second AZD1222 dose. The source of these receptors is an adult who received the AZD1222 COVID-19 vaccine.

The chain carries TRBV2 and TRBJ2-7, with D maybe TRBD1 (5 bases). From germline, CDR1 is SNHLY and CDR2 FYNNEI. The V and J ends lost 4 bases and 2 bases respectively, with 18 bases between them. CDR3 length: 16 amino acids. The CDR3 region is CASSGGGSSPAYEQYF. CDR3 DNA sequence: TGTGCCAGCAGTGGGGGCGGTTCGTCCCCGGCCTACGAGCAGTACTTC. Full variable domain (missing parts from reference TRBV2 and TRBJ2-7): EPEVTQTPSHQVTQMGQEVILRCVPISNHLYFYWYRQILGQKVEFLVSFYNNEISEKSEIFDDQFSVERPDGSNFTLKIRSTKLEDSAMYFCASSGGGSSPAYEQYFGPGTRLTVT.

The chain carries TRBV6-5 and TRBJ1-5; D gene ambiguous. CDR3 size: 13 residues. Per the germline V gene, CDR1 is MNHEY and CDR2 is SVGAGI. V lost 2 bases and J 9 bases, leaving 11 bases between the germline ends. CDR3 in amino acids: CASSYVPGLPQHF. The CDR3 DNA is TGTGCCAGCAGTTACGTGCCGGGTCTGCCCCAGCATTTT.

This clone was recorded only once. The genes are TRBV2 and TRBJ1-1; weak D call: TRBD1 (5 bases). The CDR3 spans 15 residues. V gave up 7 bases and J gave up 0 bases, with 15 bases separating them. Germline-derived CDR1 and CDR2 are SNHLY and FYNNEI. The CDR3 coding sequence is TGTGCCAGCAAATTGGTAATGGGGGTGAACACTGAAGCTTTCTTT. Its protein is CASKLVMGVNTEAFF.

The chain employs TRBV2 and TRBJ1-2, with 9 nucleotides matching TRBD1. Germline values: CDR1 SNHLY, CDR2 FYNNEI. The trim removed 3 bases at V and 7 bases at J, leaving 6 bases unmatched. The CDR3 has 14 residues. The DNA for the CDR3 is TGTGCCAGCAGTGAGCGACGGGACAGGGTTGGCTACACCTTC. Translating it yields CASSERRDRVGYTF.

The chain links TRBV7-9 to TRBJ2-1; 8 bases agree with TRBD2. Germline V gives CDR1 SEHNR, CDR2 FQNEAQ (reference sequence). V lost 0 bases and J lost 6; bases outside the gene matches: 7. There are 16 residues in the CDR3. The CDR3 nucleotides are TGTGCCAGCAGCTTAGCGTTTCGGGGGGGCCTCAATGAGCAGTTCTTC. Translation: CASSLAFRGGLNEQFF.

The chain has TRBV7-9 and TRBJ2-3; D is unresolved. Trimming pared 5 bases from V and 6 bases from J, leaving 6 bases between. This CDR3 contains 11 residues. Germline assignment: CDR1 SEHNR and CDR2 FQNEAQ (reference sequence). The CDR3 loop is CASSRADTQYF. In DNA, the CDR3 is TGTGCCAGCAGCCGGGCGGATACGCAGTATTTT.

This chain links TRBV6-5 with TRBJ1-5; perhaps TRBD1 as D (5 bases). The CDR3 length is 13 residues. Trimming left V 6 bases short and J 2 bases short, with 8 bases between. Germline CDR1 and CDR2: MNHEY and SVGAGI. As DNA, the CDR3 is TGTGCCAGCAGAGGGACGGGCAATCAGCCCCAGCATTTT. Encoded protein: CASRGTGNQPQHF.